Following are 23 T cell receptor beta chains from one sample sequenced in a study of beta chain features in type 1 diabetes. The isolated RNA, all of it, was reverse transcribed, so expressed TCRB transcripts were what got sequenced. Assay used: immunoSEQ multiplex PCR; TCRdb lists only in-frame clones, some missing. The sample holds around 12,000 clones, 46% seen once. Sequenced input: stem cell memory CD4+ T cells from blood. These receptors were taken from a man between 18 and 35 years old in good health.

This clone was recorded only once. The chain couples TRBV5-4 to TRBJ1-2; unclear D gene. In germline, CDR1 is SGHNT, CDR2 YYREEE (reference sequence). This CDR3 has 16 residues. V was shortened by 0 bases and J by 1 base, with 13 bases between the two germline ends. DNA for the CDR3: TGTGCCAGCAGCTTGGTGGGCAGGCTCGATAACTATGGCTACACCTTC. Translation: CASSLVGRLDNYGYTF.

This chain uses TRBV10-3 with TRBJ1-4; D not certain. CDR1 is ENHRY and CDR2 is SYGVKD in the germline V gene. The CDR3 covers 15 residues. V lost 6 bases, J lost 8 bases, and 19 bases lay in between. For the CDR3, the DNA is TGTGCCATCAGCATTTCCGGTACCCCGGGGGAAAAACTGTTTTTT. It codes for CAISISGTPGEKLFF.

The V gene is TRBV14, the J gene TRBJ2-3; D unresolved. V lost 2 bases and J lost 6, with 9 bases in between. This CDR3 spans 13 amino acids. Germline-derived CDR1 and CDR2 are SGHDN and FVKESK. CDR3 loop: CASSQNLRDTQYF. DNA of the CDR3: TGTGCCAGCAGCCAAAACCTCCGGGATACGCAGTATTTT.

V and J are TRBV5-6 and TRBJ1-1, with unresolved D. Between the trimmed V and J ends, which lost 4 bases and 5 bases, there was a span of 9 bases. The length of the CDR3 is 12 residues. Germline V CDR1 and CDR2: SGHDT, YYEEEE. This chain's CDR3 is CASSVRRTEAFF. The CDR3 DNA follows: TGTGCCAGCAGCGTAAGGAGGACTGAAGCTTTCTTT.

The chain carries TRBV14 and TRBJ2-7; possibly TRBD1 for D (5 bases). This CDR3 spans 15 amino acids. The germline CDR1 and CDR2 sequences are SGHDN and FVKESK. The ends were cut back, 0 bases at V and 0 bases at J, with 9 bases in the middle. In nucleotides, the CDR3 is TGTGCCAGCAGCCAAGATATAAGGGGCTCCTACGAGCAGTACTTC. This sequence encodes CASSQDIRGSYEQYF.

The chain has TRBV6-1 and TRBJ1-5; the match to TRBD1 covers 7 bases. Germline V gene lookup returns CDR1 MNHNS and CDR2 SASEGT. V lost 2 bases and J lost 5; bases outside the gene matches: 12. This CDR3 has 17 residues. CDR3 in amino acids: CASSEKSWDRWDQPQHF. The CDR3, as DNA: TGTGCCAGCAGTGAAAAAAGCTGGGACAGATGGGATCAGCCCCAGCATTTT.

This clone appeared a few times. The chain combines TRBV7-6 with TRBJ2-3; maybe TRBD2 (6 bases). The V gene's germline CDR1 is SGHVS and CDR2 FNYEAQ. This CDR3 comprises 14 residues. The V and J ends lost 4 bases and 5 bases respectively, with 13 bases between them. CDR3 in DNA: TGTGCCAGCAGCTCCAGTCGGGGGTTAGATACGCAGTATTTT. This codes for CASSSSRGLDTQYF.

V and J are TRBV5-1 and TRBJ1-1, with D unresolved. The V gene's germline CDR1 is SGHRS and CDR2 YFSETQ. The CDR3 is made up of 13 amino acids. The V end lost 0 bases, the J end lost 6 bases, and 9 bases lay between the germline ends. CDR3: CASSLGGYAEAFF. CDR3 nucleotide sequence: TGCGCCAGCAGCTTGGGAGGGTACGCTGAAGCTTTCTTT.

The chain recombines TRBV18 with TRBJ1-2, with TRBD1 matching over 8 bases. The V gene end was trimmed by 7 bases and the J gene end by 3 bases; junction bases not matched to a gene: 4. Germline V gene data show CDR1 as KGHSH and CDR2 as LQKENI. This CDR3 has 13 amino acids. DNA for the CDR3: TGTGCCAGCTTACTGGACAGGGACTATGGCTACACCTTC. Its translation is CASLLDRDYGYTF.

In its sample, this clone is medium-sized. The V call is TRBV18, the J call TRBJ1-1; D ambiguous. The CDR3 is made up of 13 amino acids. The germline V and J ends were trimmed by 1 base and 6 bases, with 9 bases remaining between them. Germline CDR1 is KGHSH and CDR2 is LQKENI. CDR3 loop: CASSPRSDSEAFF. The DNA for the CDR3 is TGTGCCAGCTCACCACGGAGTGACTCTGAAGCTTTCTTT.

This clone was observed a few times. The chain is built from TRBV9 and TRBJ2-3, with 7 nucleotides matching TRBD2. Losses at the gene ends were 0 bases for V and 2 bases for J; bases not matched to a gene: 6. Germline values: CDR1 SGDLS, CDR2 YYNGEE. The CDR3 extends over 16 amino acids. CDR3 nucleotides: TGTGCCAGCAGCGTAGTCGCGGGGGTGGACACAGATACGCAGTATTTT. Amino acids: CASSVVAGVDTDTQYF.

This clone was detected only a few times. V is TRBV5-1 and J is TRBJ2-7, with D unresolved. The CDR3 extends over 15 amino acids. The ends were cut back, 0 bases at V and 7 bases at J, with 17 bases in the middle. Germline V gene sequence: CDR1 SGHRS, CDR2 YFSETQ. The DNA of the CDR3 is TGCGCCAGCAGCTTGGACGCGGCCGGAGACGGGGAGCAGTACTTC. This gives the protein CASSLDAAGDGEQYF.

The chain links TRBV2 to TRBJ2-5; D may be TRBD2 (6 bases). Trimming removed 6 bases at V and 5 bases at J, with 25 bases between. Germline loops: CDR1 SNHLY, CDR2 FYNNEI. The CDR3 runs 17 residues. CDR3 nucleotides: TGTGCCAGCAGCGTTTCCTTTATCAGGGCCGGAGGGGAGACCCAGTACTTC. Translation gives CASSVSFIRAGGETQYF.

The chain carries TRBV28 and TRBJ2-7, with TRBD1 matching 8 bases. This CDR3 has 13 residues. J lost 0 bases, V lost 10 bases, and 5 bases had no gene match. Germline lookup yields CDR1 MDHEN and CDR2 SYDVKM. This CDR3 is CATHRGISYEQYF. Written as DNA, the CDR3 is TGTGCCACCCACAGGGGGATCTCCTACGAGCAGTACTTC.

The V call is TRBV5-1, the J call TRBJ2-2; 12 positions match TRBD1. This CDR3 has 15 residues. Germline-derived CDR1 and CDR2 are SGHRS and YFSETQ. The junction had 5 bases not matched to a gene; V was cut back by 4 bases and J by 7 bases. The CDR3 sequence: CASSIGTGGGGELFF. The CDR3 coding sequence is TGCGCCAGCAGCATTGGGACAGGGGGCGGCGGGGAGCTGTTTTTT.

V and J are TRBV5-4 and TRBJ2-7; 10 nucleotides agree with TRBD1. The germline CDR1 and CDR2 sequences are SGHNT and YYREEE (reference sequence). The CDR3 extends over 15 amino acids. The V segment lost 4 bases and the J segment 4 bases; nucleotides outside the gene matches: 8. The CDR3 protein is CASSQEWTGGYEQYF. CDR3 nucleotide sequence: TGTGCCAGCAGCCAAGAGTGGACAGGGGGTTACGAGCAGTACTTC.

The chain is built from TRBV7-8 and TRBJ1-2; TRBD1 might be the D (5 bases). The CDR3 consists of 15 residues. In germline, CDR1 is SGHVS, CDR2 FQNEAQ. V was shortened by 2 bases and J by 1 base, with 11 bases between the two germline ends. In DNA form, the CDR3 reads TGTGCCAGCAGCTTACAGGGATCCAATAACTATGGCTACACCTTC. It codes for CASSLQGSNNYGYTF.

V gene TRBV7-9 combines with J gene TRBJ2-5, with 8 positions matching TRBD2. Trimming took 1 base from V and 4 from J; bases not matched to a gene: 2. The CDR3 consists of 14 residues. CDR1 is SEHNR and CDR2 is FQNEAQ in the germline V gene (reference sequence). The CDR3 protein is CASSLGLALETQYF. CDR3 sequence (DNA): TGTGCCAGCAGCTTAGGACTAGCGTTAGAGACCCAGTACTTC.

The gene calls are TRBV25-1 and TRBJ2-5; no clear D gene. CDR3 length: 12 residues. CDR1 and CDR2 from the germline V gene are MGHDK and SYGVNS. V lost 2 bases and J lost 6, with 7 bases in between. The CDR3 coding sequence is TGTGCCAGCAGTGAAACAACGCAGACCCAGTACTTC. This encodes CASSETTQTQYF.

The chain uses TRBV7-3 and TRBJ2-2; TRBD2 matches 8 bases. Germline V CDR1 and CDR2: SGHTA, FQGTGA. This CDR3 spans 16 amino acids. The junction had 3 bases not matched to a gene; V was cut back by 2 bases and J by 1 base. CDR3 nucleotides: TGTGCCAGCAGCTTACAGGCGGGGGGGAACACCGGGGAGCTGTTTTTT. Translating gives CASSLQAGGNTGELFF.

This clone has a handful of counts. This chain links TRBV7-3 with TRBJ1-2; D might be TRBD1 (6 bases). Trimming removed 2 bases from V and 4 bases from J, with 11 bases in between. The length of the CDR3 is 14 residues. Germline V gene lookup returns CDR1 SGHTA and CDR2 FQGTGA. Here the CDR3 DNA reads TGTGCCAGCAGCTTACAGGGGCAGGGCTATGGCTACACCTTC. As protein: CASSLQGQGYGYTF.

This chain joins TRBV11-2 and TRBJ1-6; 7 bases align to TRBD1. V lost 7 bases to trimming and J lost 0 bases; unmatched junction nucleotides: 12. CDR3 length: 18 amino acids. Germline-derived CDR1 and CDR2 are SGHAT and FQNNGV. CDR3 in amino acids: CASNAQGGSSSYNSPLHF. Written as DNA, the CDR3 is TGTGCCAGCAACGCCCAGGGGGGTTCGAGCTCCTATAATTCACCCCTCCACTTT.

The CDR3 DNA reads TGTGCCAGCAGTTTTCTCCGCTGGAATCAGGCCGGGGAGCTGTTTTTT. Translating it yields CASSFLRWNQAGELFF. The chain links TRBV6-5 to TRBJ2-2; D is unresolved. Trimming took off 4 bases at V and 6 bases at J, with 18 bases between the two ends. CDR3 length equals 16 residues. From germline, CDR1 is MNHEY and CDR2 SVGAGI.